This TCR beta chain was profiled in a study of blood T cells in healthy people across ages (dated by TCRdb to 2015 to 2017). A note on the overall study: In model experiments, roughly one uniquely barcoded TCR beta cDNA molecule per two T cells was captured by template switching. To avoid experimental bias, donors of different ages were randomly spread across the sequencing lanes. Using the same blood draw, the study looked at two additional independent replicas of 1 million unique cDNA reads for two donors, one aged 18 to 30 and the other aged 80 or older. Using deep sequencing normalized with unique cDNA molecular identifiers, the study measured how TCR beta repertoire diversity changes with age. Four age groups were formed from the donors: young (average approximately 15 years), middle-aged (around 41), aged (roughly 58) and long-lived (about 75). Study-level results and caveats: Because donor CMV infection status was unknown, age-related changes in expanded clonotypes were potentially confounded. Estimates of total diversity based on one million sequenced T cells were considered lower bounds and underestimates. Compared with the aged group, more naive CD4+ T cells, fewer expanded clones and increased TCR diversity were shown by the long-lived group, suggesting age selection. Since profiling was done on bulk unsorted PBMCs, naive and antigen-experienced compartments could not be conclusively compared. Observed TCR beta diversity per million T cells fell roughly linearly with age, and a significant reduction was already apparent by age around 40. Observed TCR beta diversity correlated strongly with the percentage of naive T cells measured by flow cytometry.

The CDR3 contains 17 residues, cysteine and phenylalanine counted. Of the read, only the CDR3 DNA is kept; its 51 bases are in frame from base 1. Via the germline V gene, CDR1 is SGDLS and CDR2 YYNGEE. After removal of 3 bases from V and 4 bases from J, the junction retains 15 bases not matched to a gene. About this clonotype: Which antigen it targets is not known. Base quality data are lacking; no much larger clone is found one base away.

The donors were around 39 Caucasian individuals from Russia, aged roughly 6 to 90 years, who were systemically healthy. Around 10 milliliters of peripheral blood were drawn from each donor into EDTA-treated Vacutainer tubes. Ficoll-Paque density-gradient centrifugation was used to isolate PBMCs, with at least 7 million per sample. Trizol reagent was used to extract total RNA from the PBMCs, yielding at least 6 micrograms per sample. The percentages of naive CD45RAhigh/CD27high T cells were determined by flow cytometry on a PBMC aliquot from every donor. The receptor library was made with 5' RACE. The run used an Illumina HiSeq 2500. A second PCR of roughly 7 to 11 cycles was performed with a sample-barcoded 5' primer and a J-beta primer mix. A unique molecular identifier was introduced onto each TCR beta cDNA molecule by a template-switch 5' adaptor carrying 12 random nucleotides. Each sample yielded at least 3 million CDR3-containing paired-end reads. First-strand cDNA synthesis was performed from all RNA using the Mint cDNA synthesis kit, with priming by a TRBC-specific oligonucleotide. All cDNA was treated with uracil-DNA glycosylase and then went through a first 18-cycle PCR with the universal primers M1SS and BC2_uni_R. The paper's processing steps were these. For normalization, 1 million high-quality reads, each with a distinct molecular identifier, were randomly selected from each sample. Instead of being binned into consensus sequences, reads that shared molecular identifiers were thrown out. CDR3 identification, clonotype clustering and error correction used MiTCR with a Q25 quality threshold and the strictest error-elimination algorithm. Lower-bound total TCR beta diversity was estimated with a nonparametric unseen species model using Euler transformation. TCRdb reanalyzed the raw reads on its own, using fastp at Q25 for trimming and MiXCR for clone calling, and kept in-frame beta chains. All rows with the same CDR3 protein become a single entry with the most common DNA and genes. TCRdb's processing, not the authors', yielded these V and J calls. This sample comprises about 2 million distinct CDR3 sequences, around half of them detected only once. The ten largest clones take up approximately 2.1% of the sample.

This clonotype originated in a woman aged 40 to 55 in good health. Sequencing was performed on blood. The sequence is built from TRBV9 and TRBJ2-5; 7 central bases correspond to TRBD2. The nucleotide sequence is TGTGCCAGCAGCGCCAGCGGGGCGGGTTTAATTGGAGAGACCCAGTACTTC. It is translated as CASSASGAGLIGETQYF.